The 21 T cell receptor beta chains in this list originate from one sample, sequenced in a study of cytomegalovirus exposure and HLA in healthy donors. PCR primers comprised 60 Vbeta and 13 Jbeta primers. Profiled with immunoSEQ multiplex PCR; TCRdb holds only in-frame clones, not every one. The table includes about 200,000 clones, 65% to 85% detected once. The sequenced sample consisted of PBMCs. These receptors were collected from a man aged 50 to 60 in good health and CMV-seronegative.

This chain joins TRBV9 and TRBJ2-7; 9 bases match TRBD1. There are 13 residues in the CDR3. Trimming removed 7 bases from V and 5 bases from J; junction bases left unmatched: 7. CDR1 is SGDLS and CDR2 is YYNGEE in the germline V gene. CDR3 DNA sequence: TGTGCCAGCGGGGGACAGGGTGTAAACGAGCAGTACTTC. It translates to CASGGQGVNEQYF.

The V gene is TRBV18, the J gene TRBJ2-2; TRBD2 aligns across 8 bases. Germline CDR1 and CDR2: KGHSH and LQKENI. J lost 3 bases, V lost 8 bases, and 8 bases had no gene match. The length of the CDR3 is 15 residues. The CDR3 DNA sequence: TGTGCCAGCCGAAAAGCGGGAGCAGACACCGGGGAGCTGTTTTTT. It specifies CASRKAGADTGELFF.

V usage is TRBV27 and J usage is TRBJ2-4; D is perhaps TRBD2 (7 bases). The V and J ends lost 4 bases and 1 base respectively, with 20 bases between them. The CDR3 is 18 amino acids. The germline gives CDR1 MNHEY, CDR2 SMNVEV (reference sequence). The chain's CDR3 is CASSSISRGGSAKNIQYF. The CDR3 DNA is TGTGCCAGCAGTTCTATTTCAAGGGGGGGATCGGCCAAAAACATTCAGTACTTC.

The V call is TRBV21-1, the J call TRBJ2-2; TRBD1 is the table's D call, not checked against the DNA. TRBV21-1 is classified as a pseudogene. This CDR3 is 17 amino acids long. CDR3 bases: TGTGCCAGACCGGGACAGGCCAACGATGGGGACACCGGGGAGCTGTTTTTT. As protein: CARPGQANDGDTGELFF.

The CDR3 region is CASSSRLAELSTDTQYF. The CDR3 coding sequence is TGCGCCAGCAGCTCTAGACTAGCGGAACTTAGCACAGATACGCAGTATTTT. The gene calls are TRBV5-1 and TRBJ2-3; 9 bases are shared with TRBD2. This CDR3 has 17 residues. The V and J ends lost 3 bases and 0 bases, in that order; junction bases with no gene match: 8. CDR1 is SGHRS, CDR2 YFSETQ, per germline.

The V gene is TRBV11-2, the J gene TRBJ2-3, with 8 bases aligning to TRBD1. The CDR3 has 15 residues. The J segment lost 2 bases and the V segment lost 4 bases, leaving 5 bases of the junction unmatched. Germline assignment: CDR1 SGHAT and CDR2 FQNNGV. The CDR3 region has the DNA TGTGCCAGCAGCTCTGGACAGGGCCCCACAGATACGCAGTATTTT. Protein: CASSSGQGPTDTQYF. The whole variable domain, remainder taken from reference TRBV11-2 and TRBJ2-3, is EAGVAQSPRYKIIEKRQSVAFWCNPISGHATLYWYQQILGQGPKLLIQFQNNGVVDDSQLPKDRFSAERLKGVDSTLKIQPAKLEDSAVYLCASSSGQGPTDTQYFGPGTRLTVL.

The chain joins TRBV30 to TRBJ2-1; D uncertain. Per the germline V gene, CDR1 is GTSNPN and CDR2 is SVGIG (reference sequence). This CDR3 region has 12 residues. V lost 5 bases and J 0 bases, leaving 5 bases between the germline ends. CDR3 coding DNA: TGTGCCTGGGGCGGCTCCTACAATGAGCAGTTCTTC. This gives the protein CAWGGSYNEQFF.

V gene TRBV18 combines with J gene TRBJ2-3; D not certain. The V gene's germline CDR1 is KGHSH and CDR2 LQKENI. The V gene lost 3 bases and the J gene lost 0 bases, with 7 bases spanning the gap. The CDR3 contains 14 residues. The CDR3 protein is CASSPLESTDTQYF. CDR3 in DNA: TGTGCCAGCTCACCCCTGGAGAGCACAGATACGCAGTATTTT.

V usage is TRBV5-1 and J usage is TRBJ2-5; maybe TRBD2 (6 bases). The J call is in doubt because the DNA end fits TRBJ2-7 better. This CDR3 contains 16 residues. Germline CDR1 reads SGHRS; CDR2 reads YFSETQ. CDR3: CASSLVIRGDPYEQYF. DNA of the CDR3: TGCGCCAGCAGCTTGGTAATTCGCGGGGACCCCTACGAGCAGTACTTC.

This clone was seen only once. The V and J genes are TRBV27 and TRBJ2-5; perhaps TRBD2 as D (6 bases). Germline-derived CDR1 and CDR2 are MNHEY and SMNVEV (reference sequence). Trimming removed 2 bases at V and 2 bases at J, with 9 bases between. The CDR3 totals 14 residues. The CDR3 protein is CASSLAGRQETQYF. Written as DNA, the CDR3 is TGTGCCAGCAGTTTAGCCGGGAGACAAGAGACCCAGTACTTC.

V usage is TRBV11-2 and J usage is TRBJ2-7; D is perhaps TRBD1 (5 bases). The CDR3 has 15 residues. V was clipped by 5 bases and J by 3 bases, with 17 bases between them. Germline CDR1 and CDR2: SGHAT and FQNNGV. In DNA form, the CDR3 reads TGTGCCAGCAGCCAGAATTTCGACAGCGTCTACGAGCAGTACTTC. This sequence encodes CASSQNFDSVYEQYF.

The rearrangement links TRBV11-1 to TRBJ2-7, with D unresolved. Trimming stripped 4 bases from V and 2 bases from J, with 12 bases between. CDR1 is SGHAT, CDR2 FQDESV, per germline (reference sequence). The CDR3 has 14 amino acids. The CDR3 here is CASSSDIAPYEQYF. The DNA of the CDR3 is TGTGCCAGCAGCTCCGACATTGCCCCCTACGAGCAGTACTTC.

The chain employs TRBV18 and TRBJ2-5; D perhaps matches TRBD2 (5 bases). The DNA matches TRBJ2-7 better at its end, which makes the J call doubtful. Germline V CDR1 and CDR2: KGHSH, LQKENI. The CDR3 contains 13 residues. The CDR3 coding sequence is TGTGCCAGCACCAAATCAGAGGGCCTCGAGCAGTACTTC. This encodes CASTKSEGLEQYF.

This clone turned up a few times. This chain uses TRBV5-6 with TRBJ2-7; no firm D call. V was pared by 0 bases and J by 6 bases, with 10 bases between. Germline CDR1 SGHDT, CDR2 YYEEEE. The CDR3 extends over 13 amino acids. The DNA for the CDR3 is TGTGCCAGCAGCTTGGAAGTGGCTGGCGAGCAGTACTTC. Translation: CASSLEVAGEQYF.

This sequence joins TRBV4-1 and TRBJ2-7; 14 nucleotides agree with TRBD2. From germline, CDR1 is MGHRA and CDR2 YSYEKL. The CDR3 sequence is 17 residues long. The trim removed 0 bases at V and 2 bases at J, leaving 3 bases unmatched. The CDR3 is CASSQEGTSGSPYEQYF. The CDR3 DNA reads as TGCGCCAGCAGCCAAGAAGGGACTAGCGGGAGTCCCTACGAGCAGTACTTC.

The CDR3 nucleotides read TGTGCCAGCTCACGATACAGGGCAGATCAGCCCCAGCATTTT. It specifies CASSRYRADQPQHF. The chain couples TRBV18 to TRBJ1-5; possibly TRBD1 for D (6 bases). Germline V CDR1 and CDR2: KGHSH, LQKENI. The CDR3 contains 14 residues. V was cut by 4 bases and J by 5 bases, with 12 bases left in between.

The rearrangement links TRBV27 to TRBJ2-7; no reliable D call. The CDR3 has 15 residues. V was cut by 5 bases and J by 0 bases, with 14 bases left in between. Germline CDR1 MNHEY, CDR2 SMNVEV (reference sequence). As DNA, the CDR3 is TGTGCCAGCAGTGCATACGTGGGCAGCTCCTACGAGCAGTACTTC. Protein sequence: CASSAYVGSSYEQYF.

The V call is TRBV30, the J call TRBJ2-1; D is perhaps TRBD2 (5 bases). V lost 6 bases to trimming and J lost 8 bases, with 17 bases between them. Germline V gene lookup returns CDR1 GTSNPN and CDR2 SVGIG (reference sequence). The CDR3 runs 13 residues. The CDR3 nucleotides are TGTGCCTGCGGCGGTGGGAGCACCCATGAGCAGTTCTTC. It is translated as CACGGGSTHEQFF.

J is TRBJ2-1 and V is TRBV9; TRBD1 aligns across 7 bases. The trim removed 4 bases at V and 8 bases at J, leaving 18 bases unmatched. CDR3 length: 17 residues. Germline lookup yields CDR1 SGDLS and CDR2 YYNGEE. CDR3 region: CASSLPKGASNPDEQFF. CDR3 nucleotide sequence: TGTGCCAGCAGCCTGCCCAAGGGGGCTAGTAATCCCGATGAGCAGTTCTTC.

The chain joins TRBV30 to TRBJ1-5; no definite D call. Trimming pared 1 base from V and 3 bases from J, leaving 7 bases between. Germline V lookup: CDR1 GTSNPN, CDR2 SVGIG (reference sequence). CDR3 length: 13 amino acids. DNA for the CDR3: TGTGCCTGGAGTGGGGCAAACAATCAGCCCCAGCATTTT. This translates into CAWSGANNQPQHF.

The genes are TRBV11-2 and TRBJ2-7, with TRBD1 identical over 7 bases. CDR1 SGHAT and CDR2 FQNNGV come from the germline V gene. Unmatched junction bases numbered 4, after V lost 1 base and J lost 7 bases. The CDR3 sequence is 13 residues long. CDR3 region: CASSLGDREEQYF. The CDR3 nucleotides read TGTGCCAGCAGCTTAGGTGACAGGGAGGAGCAGTACTTC.